The 14 T cell receptor beta chains in this list originate from one sample, sequenced in a study of blood T cell repertoires in COVID-19. Clones were sequenced by immunoSEQ multiplex PCR, and TCRdb holds only the in-frame ones, with some missing. The sample has 200,000 to 250,000 clones; 85% to 90% are singletons. The sequenced sample consisted of peripheral blood. The receptors here all came from a man aged 50 or older with acute or convalescent COVID-19.

This clone showed up just once. The chain links TRBV10-1 to TRBJ2-1, with 9 bases fitting TRBD2. This CDR3 comprises 13 residues. Germline trimming cut 4 bases from V and 10 bases from J; bases unmatched to any gene: 5. The germline V gene encodes CDR1 WNHNN and CDR2 SYGVQD (reference sequence). This CDR3 reads CASSGTSELEQFF. CDR3 bases: TGCGCCAGCAGTGGGACTAGCGAATTGGAGCAGTTCTTC.

The count of this clone is one. The chain carries TRBV4-1 and TRBJ2-3, with 7 positions matching TRBD2. The V segment lost 1 base and the J segment 0 bases; nucleotides outside the gene matches: 4. The CDR3 runs 16 residues. Looked up from germline, CDR1 is MGHRA and CDR2 is YSYEKL. CDR3 in DNA: TGCGCCAGCAGCCAAGTTCACGGGGGGAGCACAGATACGCAGTATTTT. The encoded protein is CASSQVHGGSTDTQYF.

The chain links TRBV5-1 to TRBJ2-5; 9 bases are shared with TRBD1. Per the germline V gene, CDR1 is SGHRS and CDR2 is YFSETQ. The CDR3 runs 15 residues. J lost 2 bases, V lost 2 bases, and 4 bases had no gene match. The CDR3 reads CASSLGTGFQETQYF. The CDR3 nucleotides are TGCGCCAGCAGCTTAGGGACAGGGTTTCAAGAGACCCAGTACTTC.

A single count supports this clone. V usage is TRBV11-2 and J usage is TRBJ1-1, with no clear D. V was cut by 0 bases and J by 11 bases, with 19 bases left in between. The length of the CDR3 is 15 residues. CDR1 and CDR2 from the germline V gene are SGHAT and FQNNGV. The CDR3 protein is CASSLDASPAVMAFF. CDR3 coding DNA: TGTGCCAGCAGCTTAGACGCGTCCCCTGCCGTTATGGCTTTCTTT.

A single count supports this clone. V and J are TRBV28 and TRBJ1-4; a weak D match, TRBD1 (6 bases). CDR3 length: 16 residues. The germline V gene encodes CDR1 MDHEN and CDR2 SYDVKM. Trimming cost V 5 bases and J 2 bases, with 15 bases left between them. The CDR3: CASSDPGAATNEKLFF. The DNA for the CDR3 is TGTGCCAGCAGTGATCCAGGGGCGGCTACTAATGAAAAACTGTTTTTT.

The chain carries TRBV6-1 and TRBJ1-1; no reliable D call. The germline V gene encodes CDR1 MNHNS and CDR2 SASEGT. The V end was cut by 2 bases, the J end by 0 bases, with 7 bases between. The CDR3 is 14 amino acids. This chain's CDR3 is CASSEQRVNTEAFF. Written as DNA, the CDR3 is TGTGCCAGCAGTGAACAGCGGGTGAACACTGAAGCTTTCTTT.

The V and J genes are TRBV5-1 and TRBJ2-7; TRBD1 aligns across 7 bases. The CDR3 loop spans 15 amino acids. The germline CDR1 and CDR2 sequences are SGHRS and YFSETQ. V lost 4 bases to trimming and J lost 2 bases; unmatched junction nucleotides: 9. For the CDR3, the DNA is TGCGCCAGCAGCCGGGACGGGACAGCCGCCTACGAGCAGTACTTC. Its protein product is CASSRDGTAAYEQYF.

The V gene is TRBV21-1, the J gene TRBJ1-5; the D call of TRBD1 is as the table states it, not checked on the DNA. TRBV21-1 is labeled a pseudogene. The CDR3 runs to 15 residues. The DNA for the CDR3 is TGTGCCAGCAGCAAAGAAGACAGACAGAATCAGCCCCAGCATTTT. Translation gives CASSKEDRQNQPQHF.

The chain employs TRBV7-8 and TRBJ2-1; 12 bases align to TRBD1. Germline CDR1 and CDR2: SGHVS and FQNEAQ. The CDR3 length is 17 residues. V trimming: 0 bases; J trimming: 9 bases; junction bases outside the gene matches: 9. The CDR3 DNA reads TGTGCCAGCAGCTTAGCGTTTCAGGGACAGGGGGCGAGTGAGCAGTTCTTC. This sequence encodes CASSLAFQGQGASEQFF. Filled out from reference TRBV7-8 and TRBJ2-1, the complete variable domain reads GAGVSQSPRYKVAKRGQDVALRCDPISGHVSLFWYQQALGQGPEFLTYFQNEAQLDKSGLPSDRFFAERPEGSVSTLKIQRTQQEDSAVYLCASSLAFQGQGASEQFFGPGTRLTVL.

The chain uses TRBV21-1 and TRBJ1-4. TRBV21-1 is marked as a pseudogene. The CDR3 length is 14 residues. The CDR3 here is CASGGILRGEKLFF. CDR3 bases: TGTGCCAGCGGAGGAATCCTAAGAGGGGAAAAACTGTTTTTT.

This chain connects TRBV29-1 to TRBJ2-1; D perhaps matches TRBD2 (5 bases). Trimming left V 1 base short and J 1 base short, with 14 bases between. The CDR3 totals 16 residues. The germline gives CDR1 SQVTM, CDR2 ANQGSEA. The CDR3 here is CSVEGGRRASYNEQFF. The DNA of the CDR3 is TGCAGCGTTGAAGGAGGGCGGCGCGCGTCCTACAATGAGCAGTTCTTC.

The V gene is TRBV7-3, the J gene TRBJ1-1, with no clear D. Between the trimmed V and J ends, which lost 1 base and 5 bases, there was a span of 11 bases. The CDR3 has 14 amino acids. Germline V gene data show CDR1 as SGHTA and CDR2 as FQGTGA. The CDR3 coding sequence is TGTGCCAGCAGCTTAAGCGGGCGGATTACTGAAGCTTTCTTT. This translates into CASSLSGRITEAFF.

The CDR3 DNA is TGTGCCAGCAGCCAACCCGGGAGGTCTTGGGATGGCTACACCTTC. Translating it yields CASSQPGRSWDGYTF. This chain connects TRBV3-1 (or the pseudogene TRBV3-2) to TRBJ1-2; unclear D gene. The V and J ends lost 2 bases and 6 bases respectively, with 16 bases between them. The CDR3 totals 15 residues. Germline loops: CDR1 LGHDT, CDR2 YNNKEL (reference sequence).

This clone was observed once. The V gene is TRBV5-6, the J gene TRBJ1-6; D perhaps matches TRBD1 (5 bases). The CDR3 contains 16 residues. Trimming left V 2 bases short and J 2 bases short, with 11 bases between. Germline V lookup: CDR1 SGHDT, CDR2 YYEEEE. CDR3 residues: CASSFRGATYNSPLHF. CDR3 DNA sequence: TGTGCCAGCAGCTTTAGGGGCGCAACCTATAATTCACCCCTCCACTTT.